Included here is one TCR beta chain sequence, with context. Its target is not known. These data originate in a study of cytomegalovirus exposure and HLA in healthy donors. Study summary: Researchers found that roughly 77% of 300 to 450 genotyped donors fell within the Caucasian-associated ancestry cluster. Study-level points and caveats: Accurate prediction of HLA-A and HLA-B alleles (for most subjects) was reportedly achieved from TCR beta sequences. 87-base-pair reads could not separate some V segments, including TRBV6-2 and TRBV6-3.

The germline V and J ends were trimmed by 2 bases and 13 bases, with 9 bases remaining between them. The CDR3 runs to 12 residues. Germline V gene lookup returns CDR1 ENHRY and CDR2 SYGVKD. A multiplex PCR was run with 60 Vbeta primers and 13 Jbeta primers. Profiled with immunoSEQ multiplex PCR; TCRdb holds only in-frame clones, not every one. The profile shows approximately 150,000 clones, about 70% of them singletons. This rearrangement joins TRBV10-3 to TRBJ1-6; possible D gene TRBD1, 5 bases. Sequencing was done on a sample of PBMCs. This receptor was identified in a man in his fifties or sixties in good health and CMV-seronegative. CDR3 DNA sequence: TGTGCCATCAGTGAGCCGGGACTGCCCCTCCACTTT. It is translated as CAISEPGLPLHF.